This section outlines one T cell receptor (beta chain) sequence together with its context. Its antigen remains undetermined. Base qualities are not provided; no much larger clone lies one nucleotide away. V gives up 5 bases and J gives up 6 bases, and the segment between their germline ends measures 8 bases. The CDR3, cysteine through phenylalanine, is 12 amino acids long. The sequence is cut down to CDR3 DNA, 36 bases in frame from base 1. In the germline V gene, CDR1 corresponds to SGHTA and CDR2 to FQGNSA. Receptor amplification or capture employed the immunoSEQ multiplex PCR assay. TCRdb stores this immuneACCESS table with in-frame sequences only. Part of the clones is absent; in the studies checked, under half of the shortfall reflects unresolved V genes, and no reason is known for the rest. A total of about 58,000 clones appear in this sample, 93% of them only once. More than 3% of the sample belongs to the ten largest clones.

The data stem from a study of T cell changes during pregnancy in multiple sclerosis (dated by TCRdb to about 2019). For the wider study: The study looked at changes in the T cell repertoire across pregnancy in women with multiple sclerosis.

This sequence originates from a female donor with multiple sclerosis, enrolled in a pregnancy study. Rearrangement joined TRBV7-2 to TRBJ2-1, with no D gene named confidently. The input for sequencing was CD8+ T cells from peripheral blood mononuclear cells, taken in the second trimester of pregnancy. The base sequence is TGTGCCAGCAGCCCCGTTCCCAATGAGCAGTTCTTC. Its protein product is CASSPVPNEQFF.